The 8 T cell receptor beta chains listed next were all sequenced from one sample in a study of human T cells and chemical hapten exposure. Time point noted: patch test 2, 6 weeks after DPC sensitization. Sample treatment: therapeutic diphenylcyclopropenone sensitization with weekly scalp DPC. TCRdb called the RACE reads again in MiXCR, with one record for every CDR3 protein. The table records 95,000 or so distinct CDR3 sequences, about an eighth of them present only once. Sequences were derived from whole blood, sampled in connection with sensitization to the hapten diphenylcyclopropenone (DPC). All receptors come from a woman aged 40 to 50 with alopecia areata. Some clones in this sample may be carry-over from other donors' samples.

The chain combines TRBV20-1 with TRBJ2-1; TRBD1 agrees at 11 bases. This CDR3 has 15 residues. Looked up from germline, CDR1 is DFQATT and CDR2 is SNEGSKA (reference sequence). V lost 4 bases, J lost 4 bases, and 6 bases stayed unmatched. The CDR3 protein is CSAIYRDRGYNEQFF. The CDR3 DNA sequence: TGCAGTGCTATTTACCGGGACAGGGGGTACAATGAGCAGTTCTTC.

In this sample, this clonotype turned up many times. V and J are TRBV28 and TRBJ1-2; D is possibly TRBD1 (5 bases). The germline V gene has CDR1 MDHEN and CDR2 SYDVKM. The CDR3 is 14 residues long. V was shortened by 6 bases and J by 8 bases, with 19 bases between the two germline ends. CDR3: CASSPRQLRGGYTF. Written as DNA, the CDR3 is TGTGCCAGCAGCCCCAGACAGCTACGGGGGGGCTACACCTTC.

The table lists this clonotype with a few counts. This chain uses TRBV3-1 with TRBJ1-2; TRBD1 aligns across 9 bases. CDR1 LGHDT and CDR2 YNNKEL come from the germline V gene (reference sequence). This CDR3 contains 14 residues. The trim removed 6 bases at V and 6 bases at J, leaving 8 bases unmatched. The CDR3, as DNA: TGTGCCAGCAGTCGGACCGGGACAGGGAATGGCTACACCTTC. Amino acid sequence: CASSRTGTGNGYTF.

This clonotype was seen a handful of times. This chain links TRBV7-8 with TRBJ2-5, with D tentatively TRBD2 (6 bases). Germline CDR1 reads SGHVS; CDR2 reads FQNEAQ. The V and J ends lost 5 bases and 0 bases respectively, with 10 bases between them. The length of the CDR3 is 14 residues. CDR3 loop: CASSAGTYQETQYF. As DNA, the CDR3 is TGTGCCAGCAGCGCCGGGACTTACCAAGAGACCCAGTACTTC.

This sequence joins TRBV12-3 or TRBV12-4 and TRBJ2-1; TRBD2 agrees at 11 bases. V lost 5 bases to trimming and J lost 4 bases; unmatched junction nucleotides: 7. This CDR3 has 16 amino acids. CDR3 nucleotide sequence: TGTGCCAGCAGTCCCCGTATAGCGGGGGGGTACAATGAGCAGTTCTTC. This encodes CASSPRIAGGYNEQFF.

The chain uses TRBV6-2 or TRBV6-3 and TRBJ2-7; 9 nucleotides match TRBD2. This CDR3 contains 14 residues. Germline CDR1 reads MNHEY; CDR2 reads SVGEGT. Trimming removed 5 bases from V and 5 bases from J; junction bases left unmatched: 7. The CDR3 DNA reads as TGTGCCAGCAGTGATAGCGGGAGCAACCACGAGCAGTACTTC. Its protein product is CASSDSGSNHEQYF.

The rearrangement joins TRBV3-1 to TRBJ2-1; D is ambiguous. Trimming pared 4 bases from V and 6 bases from J, leaving 16 bases between. The CDR3 has 15 amino acids. Germline assignment: CDR1 LGHDT and CDR2 YNNKEL (reference sequence). CDR3 DNA: TGTGCCAGCAGCCGCGATTCTCACGGGTCCAATGAGCAGTTCTTC. It is translated as CASSRDSHGSNEQFF.

The chain couples TRBV6-2 or TRBV6-3 to TRBJ2-1; D is undetermined. The ends were cut back, 7 bases at V and 2 bases at J, with 12 bases in the middle. CDR3 length: 14 amino acids. The germline V gene encodes CDR1 MNHEY and CDR2 SVGEGT. CDR3 residues: CASKAPTTYNEQFF. CDR3 in DNA: TGTGCCAGCAAGGCTCCGACCACCTACAATGAGCAGTTCTTC.